One and the same sample provided the 28 T cell receptor beta chains below, sequenced in a study of cytomegalovirus exposure and HLA in healthy donors. PCR used 60 Vbeta primers and 13 Jbeta primers. The protocol was immunoSEQ multiplex PCR, while the TCRdb copy is restricted to in-frame clones and leaves out a portion. The clone table shows tens of thousands of clones, with the ten largest holding 0.45% to 0.7%. Sequences were obtained from PBMCs. The receptor set was obtained from a man aged 45-60 years in good health and CMV-seronegative.

The V gene is TRBV27, the J gene TRBJ2-1, with D unclear. V dropped 1 base and J dropped 7 bases, with 5 bases sitting between them. CDR1 and CDR2 (germline): MNHEY, SMNVEV (reference sequence). The CDR3 is made up of 12 amino acids. CDR3 DNA: TGTGCCAGCAGTTTATTCGGTAATGAGCAGTTCTTC. Translated, it gives CASSLFGNEQFF.

The chain recombines TRBV7-3 with TRBJ1-1; D is perhaps TRBD1 (5 bases). V dropped 4 bases and J dropped 0 bases, with 9 bases sitting between them. This CDR3 is 14 amino acids long. Germline CDR1 reads SGHTA; CDR2 reads FQGTGA. The CDR3 loop is CASSYKGVNTEAFF. In DNA, the CDR3 is TGTGCCAGCAGCTACAAAGGGGTGAACACTGAAGCTTTCTTT.

This rearrangement joins TRBV5-4 to TRBJ1-5, with a tentative D call TRBD1 (5 bases). The germline gives CDR1 SGHNT, CDR2 YYREEE (reference sequence). The CDR3 length is 15 residues. With 4 bases removed from V and 5 bases from J, the gap between germline ends came to 16 bases. For the CDR3, the DNA is TGTGCCAGCAGCCTAGGGGTGGATCCATATCAGCCCCAGCATTTT. Its translation: CASSLGVDPYQPQHF.

The chain recombines TRBV19 with TRBJ1-5; D gene unclear. This CDR3 spans 13 amino acids. The V end was cut by 7 bases, the J end by 7 bases, with 14 bases between. Germline loops: CDR1 LNHDA, CDR2 SQIVND (reference sequence). The CDR3 sequence: CASTSRREQPQHF. The CDR3 bases are TGTGCCAGTACCTCAAGACGGGAGCAGCCCCAGCATTTT.

The CDR3 here is CASSLFRQNTEAFF. The DNA of the CDR3 is TGTGCCAGCAGTCTCTTTCGACAGAACACTGAAGCTTTCTTT. This chain connects TRBV2 to TRBJ1-1; D remains unclear. CDR3 length: 14 residues. Germline-derived CDR1 and CDR2 are SNHLY and FYNNEI. The ends were cut back, 5 bases at V and 1 base at J, with 11 bases in the middle.

This chain uses TRBV7-3 with TRBJ1-6; TRBD1 aligns across 8 bases. This CDR3 region has 14 residues. V was pared by 4 bases and J by 7 bases, with 3 bases of the junction left unmatched. CDR1 is SGHTA, CDR2 FQGTGA, per germline. The CDR3 DNA is TGTGCCAGCAGCTCACAGGGGGGGAATTCACCCCTCCACTTT. Translation gives CASSSQGGNSPLHF. Full variable domain (remainder filled in from reference TRBV7-3 and TRBJ1-6): GAGVSQTPSNKVTEKGKYVELRCDPISGHTALYWYRQSLGQGPEFLIYFQGTGAADDSGLPNDRFFAVRPEGSVSTLKIQRTERGDSAVYLCASSSQGGNSPLHFGNGTRLTVT.

The chain recombines TRBV4-2 with TRBJ1-1; 7 bases are shared with TRBD1. This CDR3 region has 14 residues. J gave up 5 bases and V 0 bases, and 3 bases lay outside the gene matches. Germline assignment: CDR1 LGHNA and CDR2 YNFKEQ. The CDR3: CASSQDLQGTEAFF. CDR3 nucleotides: TGTGCCAGCAGCCAAGATCTACAGGGGACTGAAGCTTTCTTT.

The chain links TRBV6-6 to TRBJ1-6, with 7 bases matching TRBD1. The CDR3 consists of 14 residues. V lost 5 bases to trimming and J lost 7 bases; unmatched junction nucleotides: 5. Germline CDR1 MNHNY, CDR2 SVGAGI (reference sequence). CDR3 in amino acids: CASSRDRPNSPLHF. The CDR3 region has the DNA TGTGCCAGCAGTCGGGACAGACCGAATTCACCCCTCCACTTT.

The V gene is TRBV5-6, the J gene TRBJ2-7; maybe TRBD1 (6 bases). The CDR3 has 15 residues. Germline V gene lookup returns CDR1 SGHDT and CDR2 YYEEEE. V lost 1 base and J 3 bases, leaving 14 bases between the germline ends. CDR3 DNA: TGTGCCAGCAGCTTGAGGAACAGGGTGGGCTACGAGCAGTACTTC. Translation gives CASSLRNRVGYEQYF.

The genes are TRBV27 and TRBJ2-7; 7 bases fit TRBD2. The CDR3 extends over 15 amino acids. Germline values: CDR1 MNHEY, CDR2 SMNVEV (reference sequence). With V trimmed by 5 bases and J by 7 bases, 14 bases remained unmatched. The CDR3 region is CASSGPKRGMWEQYF. The DNA of the CDR3 is TGTGCCAGCAGTGGCCCCAAGCGGGGAATGTGGGAGCAGTACTTC.

The chain combines TRBV9 with TRBJ1-2; D ambiguous. This CDR3 has 14 residues. Germline V gene data show CDR1 as SGDLS and CDR2 as YYNGEE. V lost 0 bases and J 8 bases, leaving 14 bases between the germline ends. The CDR3 loop reads CASSVEPGSEGYTF. The CDR3 nucleotides read TGTGCCAGCAGCGTAGAACCGGGATCCGAAGGCTACACCTTC.

The V gene is TRBV5-1, the J gene TRBJ2-7, with D possibly TRBD1 on 6 matching bases. Trimming shortened V by 1 base and J by 3 bases, and 14 bases separated the two germline ends. This CDR3 has 15 residues. Germline V gene lookup returns CDR1 SGHRS and CDR2 YFSETQ. The CDR3 bases are TGCGCCAGCAGCTTGCTAGGGGGTATCAGCTACGAGCAGTACTTC. Translation: CASSLLGGISYEQYF.

The gene calls are TRBV6-5 and TRBJ2-5, with 8 bases fitting TRBD1. The J call could be wrong; TRBJ2-7 is a better fit for the DNA end. Germline V lookup: CDR1 MNHEY, CDR2 SVGAGI. The CDR3 has 16 amino acids. The CDR3 DNA follows: TGTGCCAGCAGTTACTCGCGGACAGGGAGGTCCTACGAGCAGTACTTC. Amino acids: CASSYSRTGRSYEQYF.

Notes on this clone: A read error may account for a junction end that differs from germline. The CDR3 loop is CASSRSGSYEQYF. In DNA form, the CDR3 reads TGTGCTAGCAGCCGCTCAGGGTCCTACGAGCAGTACTTC. V and J are TRBV7-7 and TRBJ2-5, with a tentative D call TRBD1 (5 bases). Gene TRBJ2-7 matches the end of the DNA better, so the J call may be wrong. CDR1 SSHAT and CDR2 FNYEAQ come from the germline V gene (reference sequence). The CDR3 spans 13 residues.

The rearrangement uses TRBV2 and TRBJ1-2; D uncertain. The CDR3 loop spans 14 amino acids. Germline CDR1 is SNHLY and CDR2 is FYNNEI. Deletions cut 4 bases from V and 2 bases from J, with 11 bases between. The CDR3 loop reads CASSAGGSNYGYTF. The CDR3 DNA sequence: TGTGCCAGCAGTGCTGGCGGCAGCAACTATGGCTACACCTTC. The full variable domain, completed using reference TRBV2 and TRBJ1-2, is EPEVTQTPSHQVTQMGQEVILRCVPISNHLYFYWYRQILGQKVEFLVSFYNNEISEKSEIFDDQFSVERPDGSNFTLKIRSTKLEDSAMYFCASSAGGSNYGYTFGSGTRLTVV.

The chain couples TRBV6-5 to TRBJ1-4; 7 bases agree with TRBD1. Germline CDR1 MNHEY, CDR2 SVGAGI. This CDR3 has 14 amino acids. V shed 6 bases, J shed 5 bases, and the junction held 6 bases outside the gene matches. CDR3 protein: CASRHRGVNEKLFF. The CDR3 nucleotides are TGTGCCAGCAGGCACAGGGGAGTAAATGAAAAACTGTTTTTT.

The V gene is TRBV5-4, the J gene TRBJ1-4, with no clear D. V lost 4 bases and J lost 2, with 18 bases in between. The CDR3 is 17 residues long. Germline values: CDR1 SGHNT, CDR2 YYREEE (reference sequence). The CDR3 spells CASSPRTGYGTNEKLFF. The CDR3 nucleotides are TGTGCCAGCAGCCCACGGACGGGGTACGGCACTAATGAAAAACTGTTTTTT.

J is TRBJ2-2 and V is TRBV7-9, with TRBD1 identical over 9 bases. Looked up from germline, CDR1 is SEHNR and CDR2 is FQNEAQ (reference sequence). J was trimmed by 5 bases and V by 8 bases; bases with no gene match: 6. The CDR3 spans 14 residues. The CDR3 protein is CASSGTGWTGELFF. The CDR3 DNA follows: TGTGCCAGCTCCGGGACAGGGTGGACCGGGGAGCTGTTTTTT.

The J gene is TRBJ1-2, the V gene TRBV29-1, with a possible D match to TRBD1 (6 bases). CDR1 and CDR2 (germline): SQVTM, ANQGSEA. The V end was cut by 4 bases, the J end by 7 bases, with 13 bases between. The CDR3 has 12 residues. The CDR3 here is CSVVPGGAGYTF. For the CDR3, the DNA is TGCAGCGTTGTTCCGGGGGGGGCTGGCTACACCTTC.

The chain links TRBV28 to TRBJ2-5; D is possibly TRBD2 (6 bases). Judging by the DNA end, TRBJ2-7 fits better; the J call may be wrong. CDR3 size: 16 residues. Germline-derived CDR1 and CDR2 are MDHEN and SYDVKM. The CDR3 region is CASSLGGLRSTYEQYF. CDR3 bases: TGTGCCAGCAGTTTAGGGGGACTCAGAAGTACCTACGAGCAGTACTTC.

The chain joins TRBV29-1 to TRBJ1-6; D is ambiguous. Between the trimmed V and J ends, which lost 4 bases and 7 bases, there was a span of 11 bases. The germline V gene has CDR1 SQVTM and CDR2 ANQGSEA. The CDR3 spans 13 residues. CDR3 in DNA: TGCAGCGTTGGGGCAGGACTCAATTCACCCCTCCACTTT. Translating gives CSVGAGLNSPLHF.

This sequence joins TRBV6-5 and TRBJ2-2; TRBD1 is a possible D gene (6 bases). The CDR3 is 15 residues long. The ends were cut back, 7 bases at V and 2 bases at J, with 14 bases in the middle. The germline gives CDR1 MNHEY, CDR2 SVGAGI. CDR3 protein: CASTDRDKNTGELFF. The CDR3 DNA sequence: TGTGCCAGCACAGACCGGGACAAAAACACCGGGGAGCTGTTTTTT.

The chain carries TRBV18 and TRBJ1-1; 11 bases map to TRBD1. In germline, CDR1 is KGHSH, CDR2 LQKENI. V was pared by 6 bases and J by 0 bases, with 6 bases of the junction left unmatched. The CDR3 contains 16 residues. The CDR3 DNA is TGTGCCAGCTCCCCCGGGACAGGGGGAATGAACACTGAAGCTTTCTTT. It encodes CASSPGTGGMNTEAFF. Supplemented by reference TRBV18 and TRBJ1-1, the full variable domain reads NAGVMQNPRHLVRRRGQEARLRCSPMKGHSHVYWYRQLPEEGLKFMVYLQKENIIDESGMPKERFSAEFPKEGPSILRIQQVVRGDSAAYFCASSPGTGGMNTEAFFGQGTRLTVV.

This chain connects TRBV4-2 to TRBJ2-3; 9 nucleotides agree with TRBD2. Germline CDR1 reads LGHNA; CDR2 reads YNFKEQ. V shed 2 bases and J 6 bases; nucleotides not matched to a gene: 6. The CDR3 totals 15 residues. In DNA, the CDR3 is TGTGCCAGCAGCCAACTTAGCGGGGGAGCGGATACGCAGTATTTT. As protein: CASSQLSGGADTQYF.

J is TRBJ2-7 and V is TRBV4-3; no reliable D call. V was shortened by 1 base and J by 3 bases, with 7 bases between the two germline ends. This CDR3 contains 13 residues. Germline CDR1 is LGHNA and CDR2 is YSLEER. CDR3 in amino acids: CASSQALYYEQYF. As DNA, the CDR3 is TGCGCCAGCAGCCAAGCCTTATACTACGAGCAGTACTTC.

The chain has TRBV28 and TRBJ2-1; the match to TRBD2 covers 9 bases. Trimming cost V 2 bases and J 9 bases; bases outside gene matches: 5. The CDR3 extends over 14 amino acids. Germline V gives CDR1 MDHEN, CDR2 SYDVKM. Written as DNA, the CDR3 is TGTGCCAGCAGTTTACTAGCGGGGCTAGGTGAGCAGTTCTTC. Encoded protein: CASSLLAGLGEQFF.

The V gene is TRBV9, the J gene TRBJ2-2, with D unclear. Germline CDR1 SGDLS, CDR2 YYNGEE. Trimming removed 0 bases at V and 7 bases at J, with 7 bases between. The CDR3 loop spans 13 amino acids. CDR3 sequence reads: CASSVDSNGELFF. The CDR3, as DNA: TGTGCCAGCAGCGTAGATAGTAACGGGGAGCTGTTTTTT.

J is TRBJ2-7 and V is TRBV9, with 7 nucleotides matching TRBD1. Germline V gives CDR1 SGDLS, CDR2 YYNGEE. V was pared by 0 bases and J by 4 bases, with 7 bases of the junction left unmatched. This CDR3 is built from 15 residues. The DNA of the CDR3 is TGTGCCAGCAGCGTAGCTACAGGGGCTAGTTACGAGCAGTACTTC. Translating gives CASSVATGASYEQYF.